The source of this TCR beta chain is a study of T-cell reconstitution after alpha-beta-depleted transplantation in children. V was cut by 5 bases and J by 2 bases, with 12 bases left in between. The CDR3 consists of 14 residues. Germline V gene data show CDR1 as SGDLS and CDR2 as YYNGEE. Preparing the TCRbeta library involved the use of unique molecular identifiers. TCRdb re-derived calls from the PCR reads in MiXCR, one entry per CDR3 protein. The sample lists 60,000 to 100,000 distinct CDR3 sequences, over 15% seen once, with about 54% in the top ten. This clonotype was seen more than once but under ten times.

The V gene is TRBV9, the J gene TRBJ2-3; TRBD1 might be the D (6 bases). The receptor was isolated from a male patient aged 2-9 years who had a stem cell transplant for acute lymphoblastic leukemia, so the T cells may come from the graft donor. The sample in question was PBMCs, mostly from graft donor cells, obtained 360 days after TCRalphabeta/CD19-depleted stem cell transplant. CDR3 in DNA: TGTGCCAGCAGTAACAGACAGGACACAGATACGCAGTATTTT. Translating it yields CASSNRQDTDTQYF.